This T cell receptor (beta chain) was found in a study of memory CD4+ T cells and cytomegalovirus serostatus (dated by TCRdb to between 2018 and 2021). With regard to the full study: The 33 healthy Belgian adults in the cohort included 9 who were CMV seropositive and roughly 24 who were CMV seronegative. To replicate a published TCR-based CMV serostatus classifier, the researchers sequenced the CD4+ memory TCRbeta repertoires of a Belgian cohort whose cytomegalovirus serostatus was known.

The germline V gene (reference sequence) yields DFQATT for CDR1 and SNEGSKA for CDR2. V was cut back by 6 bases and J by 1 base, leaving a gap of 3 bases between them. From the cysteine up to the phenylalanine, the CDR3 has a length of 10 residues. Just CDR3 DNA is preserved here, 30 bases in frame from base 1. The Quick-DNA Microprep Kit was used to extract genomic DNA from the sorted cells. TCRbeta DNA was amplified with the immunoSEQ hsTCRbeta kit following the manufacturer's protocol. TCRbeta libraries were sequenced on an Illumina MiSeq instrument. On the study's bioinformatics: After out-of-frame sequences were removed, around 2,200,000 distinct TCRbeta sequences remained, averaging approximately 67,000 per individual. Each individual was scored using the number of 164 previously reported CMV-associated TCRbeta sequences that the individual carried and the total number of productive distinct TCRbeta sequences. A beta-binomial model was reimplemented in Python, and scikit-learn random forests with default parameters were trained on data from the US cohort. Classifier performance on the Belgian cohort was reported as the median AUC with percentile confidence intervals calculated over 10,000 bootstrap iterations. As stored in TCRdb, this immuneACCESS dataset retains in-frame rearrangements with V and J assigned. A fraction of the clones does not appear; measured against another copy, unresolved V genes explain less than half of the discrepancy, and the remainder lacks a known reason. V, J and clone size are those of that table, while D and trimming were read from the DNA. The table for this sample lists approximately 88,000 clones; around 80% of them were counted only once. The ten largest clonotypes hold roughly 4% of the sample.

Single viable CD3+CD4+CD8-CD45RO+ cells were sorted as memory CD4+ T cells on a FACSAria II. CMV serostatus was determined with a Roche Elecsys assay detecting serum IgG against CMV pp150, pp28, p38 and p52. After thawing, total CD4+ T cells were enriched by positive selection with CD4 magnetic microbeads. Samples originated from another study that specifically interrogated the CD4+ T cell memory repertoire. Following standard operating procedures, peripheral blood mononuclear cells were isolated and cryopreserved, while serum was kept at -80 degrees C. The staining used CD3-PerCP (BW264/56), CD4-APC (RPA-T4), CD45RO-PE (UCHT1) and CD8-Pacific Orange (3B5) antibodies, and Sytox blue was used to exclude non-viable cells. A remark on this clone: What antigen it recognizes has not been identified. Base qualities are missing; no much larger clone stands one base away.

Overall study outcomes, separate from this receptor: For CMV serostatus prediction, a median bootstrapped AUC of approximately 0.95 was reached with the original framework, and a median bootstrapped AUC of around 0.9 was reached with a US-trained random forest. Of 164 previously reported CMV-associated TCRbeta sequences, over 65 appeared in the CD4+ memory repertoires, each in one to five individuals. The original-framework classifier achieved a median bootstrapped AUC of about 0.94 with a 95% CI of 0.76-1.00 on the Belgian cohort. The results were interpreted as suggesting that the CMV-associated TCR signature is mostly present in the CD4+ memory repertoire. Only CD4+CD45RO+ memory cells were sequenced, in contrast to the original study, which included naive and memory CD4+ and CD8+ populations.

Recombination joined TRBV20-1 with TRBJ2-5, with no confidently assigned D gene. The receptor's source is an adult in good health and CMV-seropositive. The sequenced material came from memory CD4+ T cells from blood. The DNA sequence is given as TGCAGTGCCACCCAAGAGACCCAGTACTTC. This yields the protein CSATQETQYF.